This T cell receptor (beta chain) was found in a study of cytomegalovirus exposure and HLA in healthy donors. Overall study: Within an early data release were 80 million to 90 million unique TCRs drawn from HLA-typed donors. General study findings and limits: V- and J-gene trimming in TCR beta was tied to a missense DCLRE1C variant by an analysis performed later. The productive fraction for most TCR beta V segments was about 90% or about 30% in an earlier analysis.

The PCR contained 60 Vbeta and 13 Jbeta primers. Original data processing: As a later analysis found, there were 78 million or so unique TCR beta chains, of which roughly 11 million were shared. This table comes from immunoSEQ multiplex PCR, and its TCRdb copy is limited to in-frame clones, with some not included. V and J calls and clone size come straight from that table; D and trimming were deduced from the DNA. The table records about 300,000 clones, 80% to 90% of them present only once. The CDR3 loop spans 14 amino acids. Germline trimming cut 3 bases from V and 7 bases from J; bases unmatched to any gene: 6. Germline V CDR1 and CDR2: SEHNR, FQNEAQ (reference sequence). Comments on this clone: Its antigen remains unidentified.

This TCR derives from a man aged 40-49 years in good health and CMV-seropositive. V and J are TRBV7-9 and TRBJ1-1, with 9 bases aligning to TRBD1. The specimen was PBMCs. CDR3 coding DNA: TGTGCCAGCAGCTTTACAGGGGGCGCCGGTGAAGCTTTCTTT. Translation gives CASSFTGGAGEAFF.